Reported below is one TCR beta chain. The entry originates in a study of cytomegalovirus exposure and HLA in healthy donors. With V trimmed by 5 bases and J by 6 bases, 8 bases remained unmatched. Germline loops: CDR1 SGHKS, CDR2 YYEKEE (reference sequence). The CDR3 has 14 residues. The donors (healthy individuals) were bone marrow donors. The PCR used 60 Vbeta and 13 Jbeta primers. Clones were sequenced by immunoSEQ multiplex PCR, and TCRdb holds only the in-frame ones, with some missing. The sample shows about 160,000 clones, around 79% of them seen only once. The receptor was derived from a human donor in good health. Input material: PBMCs. The V call is TRBV5-5, the J call TRBJ1-5, with 7 bases matching TRBD1. The CDR3: CASSLDRASQPQHF. In DNA form, the CDR3 reads TGTGCCAGCAGTCTTGACAGGGCGAGTCAGCCCCAGCATTTT.